This TCR beta chain was captured in a study of blood T cell repertoires in COVID-19. Study details: The cDNA or gDNA used as material had been derived from T cells, B-cell-depleted T cells, or PBMCs.

The CDR3 totals 14 residues. V lost 2 bases to trimming and J lost 1 base, with 8 bases between them. CDR1 and CDR2 (germline): SGHTA, FQGNSA. Original processing methods: Counts of nucleated cells, estimated from reference gene primer amplification, were obtained. Clones were read by immunoSEQ multiplex PCR, and TCRdb kept only the in-frame ones, dropping some. The V and J calls and clone size come from that table; D and trimming were worked out from the DNA. The sample yields about 410,000 clones, roughly 90% seen once. This clonotype was obtained from a woman aged 25 to 39 with active or convalescent COVID-19. Sample: peripheral blood. The chain employs TRBV7-2 and TRBJ1-1, with D unresolved. The CDR3 coding sequence is TGTGCCAGCAGCTTAACGGCGGCGAACACTGAAGCTTTCTTT. Translated, it gives CASSLTAANTEAFF.